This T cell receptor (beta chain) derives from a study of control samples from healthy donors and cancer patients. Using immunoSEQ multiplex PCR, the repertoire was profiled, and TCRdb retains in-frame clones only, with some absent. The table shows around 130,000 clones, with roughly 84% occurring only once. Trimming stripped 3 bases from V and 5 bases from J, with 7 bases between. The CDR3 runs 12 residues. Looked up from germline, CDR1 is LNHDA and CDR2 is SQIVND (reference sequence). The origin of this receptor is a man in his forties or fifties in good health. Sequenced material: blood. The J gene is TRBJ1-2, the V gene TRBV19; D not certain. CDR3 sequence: CASSMFRYGYTF. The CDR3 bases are TGTGCCAGTAGTATGTTCCGGTATGGCTACACCTTC.